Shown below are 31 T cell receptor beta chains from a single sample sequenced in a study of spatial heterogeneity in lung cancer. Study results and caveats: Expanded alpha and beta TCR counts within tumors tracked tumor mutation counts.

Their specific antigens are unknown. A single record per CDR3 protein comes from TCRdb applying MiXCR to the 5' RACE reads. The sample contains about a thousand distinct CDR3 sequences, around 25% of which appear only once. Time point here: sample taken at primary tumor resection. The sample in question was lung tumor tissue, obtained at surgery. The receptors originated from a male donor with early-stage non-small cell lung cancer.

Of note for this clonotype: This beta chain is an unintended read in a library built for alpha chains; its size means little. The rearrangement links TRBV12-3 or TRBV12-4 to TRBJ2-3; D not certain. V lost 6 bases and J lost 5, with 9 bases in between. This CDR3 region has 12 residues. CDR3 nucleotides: TGTGCCAGCAGATCCCTGCTAGATACGCAGTATTTT. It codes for CASRSLLDTQYF.

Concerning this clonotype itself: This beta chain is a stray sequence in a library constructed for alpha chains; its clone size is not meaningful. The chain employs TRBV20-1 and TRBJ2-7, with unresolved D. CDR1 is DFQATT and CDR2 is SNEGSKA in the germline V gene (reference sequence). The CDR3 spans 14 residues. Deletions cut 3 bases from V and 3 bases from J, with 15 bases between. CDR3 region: CSARNPMSDYEQYF. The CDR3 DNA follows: TGCAGTGCTAGGAATCCCATGTCTGACTACGAGCAGTACTTC.

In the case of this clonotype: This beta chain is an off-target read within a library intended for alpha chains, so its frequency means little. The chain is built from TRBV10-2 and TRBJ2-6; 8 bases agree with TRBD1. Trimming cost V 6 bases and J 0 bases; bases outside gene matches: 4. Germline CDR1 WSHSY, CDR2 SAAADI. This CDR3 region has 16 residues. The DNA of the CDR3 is TGCGCCAGCAGCCGGGACAGGACCTCTGGGGCCAACGTCCTGACTTTC. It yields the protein CASSRDRTSGANVLTF.

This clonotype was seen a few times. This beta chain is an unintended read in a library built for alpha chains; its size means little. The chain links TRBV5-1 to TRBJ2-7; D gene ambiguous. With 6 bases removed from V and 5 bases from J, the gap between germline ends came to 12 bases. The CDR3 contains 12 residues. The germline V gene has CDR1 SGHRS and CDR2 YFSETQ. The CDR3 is CASKRSRNEQYF. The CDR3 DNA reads TGCGCCAGCAAACGCTCACGAAACGAGCAGTACTTC.

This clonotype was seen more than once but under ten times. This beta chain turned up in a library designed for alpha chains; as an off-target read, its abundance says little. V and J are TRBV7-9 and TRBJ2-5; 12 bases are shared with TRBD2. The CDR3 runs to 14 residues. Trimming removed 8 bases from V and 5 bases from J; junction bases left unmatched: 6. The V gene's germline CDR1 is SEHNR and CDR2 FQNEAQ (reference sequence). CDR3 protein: CASRLAGGPETQYF. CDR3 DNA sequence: TGTGCCAGCCGGCTAGCGGGAGGGCCGGAGACCCAGTACTTC.

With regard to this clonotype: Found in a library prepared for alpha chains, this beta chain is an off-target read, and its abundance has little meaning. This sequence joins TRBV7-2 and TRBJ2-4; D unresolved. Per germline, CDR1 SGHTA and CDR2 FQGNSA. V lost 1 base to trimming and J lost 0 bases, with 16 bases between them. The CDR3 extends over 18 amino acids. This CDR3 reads CASSLVLDLALAKNIQYF. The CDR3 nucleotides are TGTGCCAGCAGCTTAGTCTTGGACCTGGCGCTAGCCAAAAACATTCAGTACTTC.

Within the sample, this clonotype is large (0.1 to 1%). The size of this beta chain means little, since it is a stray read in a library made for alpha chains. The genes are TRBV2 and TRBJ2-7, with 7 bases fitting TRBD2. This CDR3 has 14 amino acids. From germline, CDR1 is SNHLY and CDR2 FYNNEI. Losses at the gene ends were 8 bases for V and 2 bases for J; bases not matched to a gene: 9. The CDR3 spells CASVAGASPYEQYF. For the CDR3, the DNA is TGTGCCAGCGTGGCGGGAGCCTCCCCCTACGAGCAGTACTTC.

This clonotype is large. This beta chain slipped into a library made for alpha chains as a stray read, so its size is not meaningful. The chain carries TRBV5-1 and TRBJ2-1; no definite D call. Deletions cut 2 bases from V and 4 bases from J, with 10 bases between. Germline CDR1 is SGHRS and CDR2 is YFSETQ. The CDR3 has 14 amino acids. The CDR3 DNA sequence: TGCGCCAGCAGCTTAGGACCCAGTTACAATGAGCAGTTCTTC. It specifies CASSLGPSYNEQFF.

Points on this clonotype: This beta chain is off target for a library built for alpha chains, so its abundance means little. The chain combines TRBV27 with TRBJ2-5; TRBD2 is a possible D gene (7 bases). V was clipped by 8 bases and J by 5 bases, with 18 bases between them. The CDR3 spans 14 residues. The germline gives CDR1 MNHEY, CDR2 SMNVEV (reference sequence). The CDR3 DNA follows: TGTGCCAGCCGCAAGGCGGGGGCAGTGGAGACCCAGTACTTC. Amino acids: CASRKAGAVETQYF.

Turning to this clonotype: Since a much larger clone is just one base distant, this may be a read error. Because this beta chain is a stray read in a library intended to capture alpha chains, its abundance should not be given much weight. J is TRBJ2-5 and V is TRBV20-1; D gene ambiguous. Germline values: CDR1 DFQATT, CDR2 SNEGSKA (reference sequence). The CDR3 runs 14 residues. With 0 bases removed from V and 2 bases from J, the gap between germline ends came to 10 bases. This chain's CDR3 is CSARDLTAQETQYF. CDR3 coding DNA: TGCAGTGCTAGAGATCTAACCGCACAAGAGACCCAGTACTTC.

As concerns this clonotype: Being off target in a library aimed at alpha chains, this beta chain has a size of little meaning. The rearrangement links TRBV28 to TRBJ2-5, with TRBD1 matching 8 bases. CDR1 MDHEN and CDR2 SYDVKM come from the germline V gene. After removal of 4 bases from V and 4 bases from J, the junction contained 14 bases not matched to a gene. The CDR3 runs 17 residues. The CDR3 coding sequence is TGTGCCAGCAGTTCACCTCTGGACAGGGTAAATGTAGAGACCCAGTACTTC. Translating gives CASSSPLDRVNVETQYF.

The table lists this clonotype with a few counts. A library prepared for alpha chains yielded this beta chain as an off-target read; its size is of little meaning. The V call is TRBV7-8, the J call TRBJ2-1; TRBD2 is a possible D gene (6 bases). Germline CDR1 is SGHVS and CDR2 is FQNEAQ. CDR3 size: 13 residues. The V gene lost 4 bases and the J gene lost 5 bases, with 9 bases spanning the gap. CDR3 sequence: CASSYGGNNEQFF. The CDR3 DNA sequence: TGTGCCAGCAGCTACGGGGGAAACAATGAGCAGTTCTTC.

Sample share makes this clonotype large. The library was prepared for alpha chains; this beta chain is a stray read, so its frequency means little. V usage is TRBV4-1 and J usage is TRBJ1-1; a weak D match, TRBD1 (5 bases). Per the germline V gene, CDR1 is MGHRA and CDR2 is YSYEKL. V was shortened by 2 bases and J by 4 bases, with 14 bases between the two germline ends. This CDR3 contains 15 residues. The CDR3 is CASSQPPQGRTEAFF. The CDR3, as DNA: TGCGCCAGCAGCCAACCCCCCCAGGGCCGCACTGAAGCTTTCTTT.

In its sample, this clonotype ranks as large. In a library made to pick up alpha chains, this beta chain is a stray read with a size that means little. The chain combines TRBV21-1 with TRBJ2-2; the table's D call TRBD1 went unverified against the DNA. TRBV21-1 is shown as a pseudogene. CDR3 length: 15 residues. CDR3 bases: TGTGCCAGCAGCATCCGGGACAGGGTCACCGGGGAGCTGTTTTTT. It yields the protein CASSIRDRVTGELFF.

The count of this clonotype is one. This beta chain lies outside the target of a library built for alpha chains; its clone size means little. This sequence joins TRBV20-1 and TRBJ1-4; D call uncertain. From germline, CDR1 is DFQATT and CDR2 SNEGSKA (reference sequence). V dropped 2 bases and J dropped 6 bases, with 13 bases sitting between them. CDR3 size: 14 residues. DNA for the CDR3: TGCAGTGCTAGATTACAAGCTGGCGATGAAAAACTGTTTTTT. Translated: CSARLQAGDEKLFF.

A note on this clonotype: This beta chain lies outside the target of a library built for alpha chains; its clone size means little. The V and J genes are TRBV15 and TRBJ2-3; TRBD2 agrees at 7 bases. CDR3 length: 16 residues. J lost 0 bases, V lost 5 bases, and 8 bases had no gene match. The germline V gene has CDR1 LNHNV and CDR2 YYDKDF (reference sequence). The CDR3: CATSGRVRSSTDTQYF. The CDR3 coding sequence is TGTGCCACCAGCGGGAGGGTAAGGAGTAGCACAGATACGCAGTATTTT.

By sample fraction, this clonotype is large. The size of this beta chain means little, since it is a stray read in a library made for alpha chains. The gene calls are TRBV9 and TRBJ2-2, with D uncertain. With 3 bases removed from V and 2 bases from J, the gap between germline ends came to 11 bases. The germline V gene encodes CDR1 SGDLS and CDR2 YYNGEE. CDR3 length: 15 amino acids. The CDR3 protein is CASSAHVQNTGELFF. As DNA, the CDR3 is TGTGCCAGCAGCGCTCATGTTCAAAACACCGGGGAGCTGTTTTTT.

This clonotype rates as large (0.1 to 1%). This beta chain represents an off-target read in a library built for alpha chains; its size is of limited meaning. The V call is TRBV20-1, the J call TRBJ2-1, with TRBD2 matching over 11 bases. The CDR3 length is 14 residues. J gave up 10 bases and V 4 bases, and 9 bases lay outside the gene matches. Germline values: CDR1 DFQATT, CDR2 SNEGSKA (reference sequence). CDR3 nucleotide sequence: TGCAGTGCTACTCAGCCCCCTAGCGGGAGGGAGCAGTTCTTC. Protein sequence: CSATQPPSGREQFF.

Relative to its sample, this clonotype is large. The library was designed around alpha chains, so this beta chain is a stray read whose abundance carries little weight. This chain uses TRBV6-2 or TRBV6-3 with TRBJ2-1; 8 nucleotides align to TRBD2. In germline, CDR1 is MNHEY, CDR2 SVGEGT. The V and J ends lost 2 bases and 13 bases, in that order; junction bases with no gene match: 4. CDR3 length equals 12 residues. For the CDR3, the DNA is TGTGCCAGCAGTTACCCAGCGGGAGAACAGTTCTTC. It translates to CASSYPAGEQFF.

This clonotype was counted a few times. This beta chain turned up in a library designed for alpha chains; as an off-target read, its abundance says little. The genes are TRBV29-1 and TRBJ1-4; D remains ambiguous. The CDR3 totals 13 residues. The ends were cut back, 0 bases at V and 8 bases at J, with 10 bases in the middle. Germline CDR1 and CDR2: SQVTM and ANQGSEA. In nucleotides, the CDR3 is TGCAGCGTTGAAGAAGGGAGGGAGGAAAAACTGTTTTTT. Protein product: CSVEEGREEKLFF. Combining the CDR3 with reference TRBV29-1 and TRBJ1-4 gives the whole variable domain SAVISQKPSRDICQRGTSLTIQCQVDSQVTMMFWYRQQPGQSLTLIATANQGSEATYESGFVIDKFPISRPNLTFSTLTVSNMSPEDSSIYLCSVEEGREEKLFFGSGTQLSVL.

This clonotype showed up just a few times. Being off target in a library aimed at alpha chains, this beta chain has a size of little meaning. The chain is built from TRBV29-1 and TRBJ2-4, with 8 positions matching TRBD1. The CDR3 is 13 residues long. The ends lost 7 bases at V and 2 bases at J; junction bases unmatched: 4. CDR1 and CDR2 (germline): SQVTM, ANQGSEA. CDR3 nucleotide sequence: TGCAGCGCTCGACAGGGGACCAAAAACATTCAGTACTTC. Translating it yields CSARQGTKNIQYF.

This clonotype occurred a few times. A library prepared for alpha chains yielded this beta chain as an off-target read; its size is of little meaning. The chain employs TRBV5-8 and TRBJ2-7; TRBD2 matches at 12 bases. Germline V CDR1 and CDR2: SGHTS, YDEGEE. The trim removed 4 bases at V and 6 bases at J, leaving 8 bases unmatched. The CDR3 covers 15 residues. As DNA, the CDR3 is TGTGCCAGCAGCCCGGGGACTAGCGGGCCCACCGAGCAGTACTTC. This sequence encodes CASSPGTSGPTEQYF.

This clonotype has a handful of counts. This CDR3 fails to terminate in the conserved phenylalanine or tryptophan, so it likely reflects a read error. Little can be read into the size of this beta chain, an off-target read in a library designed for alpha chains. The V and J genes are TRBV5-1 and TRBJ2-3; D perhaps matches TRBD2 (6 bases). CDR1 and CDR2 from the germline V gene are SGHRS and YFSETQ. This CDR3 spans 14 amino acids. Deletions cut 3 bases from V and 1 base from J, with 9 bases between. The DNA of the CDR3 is TGCGCCAGCAGCTCGGGGGTGGGCACAGATACGCAGTATCTT. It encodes CASSSGVGTDTQYL.

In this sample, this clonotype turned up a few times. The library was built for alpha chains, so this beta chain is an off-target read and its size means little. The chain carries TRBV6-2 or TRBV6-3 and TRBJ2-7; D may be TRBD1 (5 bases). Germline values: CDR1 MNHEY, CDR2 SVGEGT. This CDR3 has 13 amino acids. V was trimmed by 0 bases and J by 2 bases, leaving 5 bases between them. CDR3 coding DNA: TGTGCCAGCAGTTACTCGGACACCTACGAGCAGTACTTC. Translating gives CASSYSDTYEQYF.

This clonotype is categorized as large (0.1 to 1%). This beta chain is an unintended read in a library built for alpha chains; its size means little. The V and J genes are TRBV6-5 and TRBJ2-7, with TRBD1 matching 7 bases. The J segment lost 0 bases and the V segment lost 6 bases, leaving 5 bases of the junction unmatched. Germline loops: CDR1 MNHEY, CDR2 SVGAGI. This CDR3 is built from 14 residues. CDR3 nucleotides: TGTGCCAGCAGCGGGACAGAGAGCTCCTACGAGCAGTACTTC. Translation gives CASSGTESSYEQYF.

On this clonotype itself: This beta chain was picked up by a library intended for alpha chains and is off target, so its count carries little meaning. This chain's CDR3 is CASSPTERAPYGYTF. The CDR3 DNA reads TGTGCCAGCAGTCCTACTGAGAGGGCCCCTTATGGCTACACCTTC. The rearrangement joins TRBV27 to TRBJ1-2; the D is unclear. This CDR3 is built from 15 residues. Trimming pared 5 bases from V and 5 bases from J, leaving 18 bases between. Germline CDR1 MNHEY, CDR2 SMNVEV (reference sequence).

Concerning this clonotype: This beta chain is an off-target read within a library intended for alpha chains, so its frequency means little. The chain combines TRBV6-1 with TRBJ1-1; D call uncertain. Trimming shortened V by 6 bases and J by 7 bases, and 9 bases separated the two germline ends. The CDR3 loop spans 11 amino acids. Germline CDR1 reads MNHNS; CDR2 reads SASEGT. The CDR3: CASSQVNEAFF. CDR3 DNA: TGTGCCAGCAGCCAGGTAAATGAAGCTTTCTTT.

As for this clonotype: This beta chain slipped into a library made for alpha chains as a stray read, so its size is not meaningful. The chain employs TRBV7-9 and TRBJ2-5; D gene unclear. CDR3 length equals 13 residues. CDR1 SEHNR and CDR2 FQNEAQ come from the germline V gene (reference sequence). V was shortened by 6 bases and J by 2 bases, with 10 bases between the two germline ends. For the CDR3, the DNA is TGTGCCAGCAGAGGACGAAGACAAGAGACCCAGTACTTC. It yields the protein CASRGRRQETQYF.

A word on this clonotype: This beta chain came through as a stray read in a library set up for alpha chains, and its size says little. CDR3 sequence: CASSRLAANTGELFF. Written as DNA, the CDR3 is TGTGCCAGCAGCAGATTAGCGGCGAACACCGGGGAGCTGTTTTTT. The chain joins TRBV7-3 to TRBJ2-2; possible D gene TRBD2, 6 bases. This CDR3 region has 15 residues. V gave up 5 bases and J gave up 0 bases, with 10 bases separating them. Germline V gives CDR1 SGHTA, CDR2 FQGTGA.

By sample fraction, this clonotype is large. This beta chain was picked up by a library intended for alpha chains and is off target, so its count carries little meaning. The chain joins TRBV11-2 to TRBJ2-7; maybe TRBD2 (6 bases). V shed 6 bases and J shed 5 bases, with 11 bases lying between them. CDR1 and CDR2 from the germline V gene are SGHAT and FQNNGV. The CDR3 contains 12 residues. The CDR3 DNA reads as TGTGCCAGCAGACCTCCGGGGGACGAGCAGTACTTC. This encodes CASRPPGDEQYF.

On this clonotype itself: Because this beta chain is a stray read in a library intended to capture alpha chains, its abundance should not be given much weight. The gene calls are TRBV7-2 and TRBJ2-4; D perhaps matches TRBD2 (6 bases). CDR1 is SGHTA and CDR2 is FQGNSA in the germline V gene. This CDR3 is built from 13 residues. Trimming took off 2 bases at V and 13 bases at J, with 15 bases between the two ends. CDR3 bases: TGTGCCAGCAGCTTATCCTTCGGGACTCCACAGTACTTC. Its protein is CASSLSFGTPQYF.